One sample yielded the 22 T cell receptor beta chains listed below, sequenced in a study of CD8 T cell repertoires and HIV-1 epitope variants. No antigen has been assigned to these receptors. Libraries were prepared by immunoSEQ multiplex PCR; TCRdb keeps only in-frame clonotypes and omits some of them. The table includes some 5,000 clones, 55% to 80% detected once. Source material: cultured CD8+ T cells derived from PBMCs. The receptor source for this set is a male donor with HIV.

This chain connects TRBV6-5 to TRBJ2-2; the match to TRBD1 covers 10 bases. V shed 5 bases, J shed 4 bases, and the junction held 4 bases outside the gene matches. Germline assignment: CDR1 MNHEY and CDR2 SVGAGI. This CDR3 contains 15 residues. This CDR3 reads CASSHRTGGTGELFF. CDR3 DNA sequence: TGTGCCAGCAGTCATCGGACAGGGGGCACCGGGGAGCTGTTTTTT.

The chain employs TRBV28 and TRBJ2-5; D gene uncertain. The CDR3 is 12 residues long. Deletions cut 6 bases from V and 0 bases from J, with 5 bases between. Per the germline V gene, CDR1 is MDHEN and CDR2 is SYDVKM. CDR3 sequence (DNA): TGTGCCAGCAGCCCGTACCAAGAGACCCAGTACTTC. Translation: CASSPYQETQYF.

The chain recombines TRBV5-6 with TRBJ1-5; 7 bases align to TRBD1. Germline loops: CDR1 SGHDT, CDR2 YYEEEE. The trim removed 4 bases at V and 7 bases at J, leaving 5 bases unmatched. The length of the CDR3 is 13 residues. The chain's CDR3 is CASSQQGWQPQHF. The CDR3 bases are TGTGCCAGCAGCCAACAGGGGTGGCAGCCCCAGCATTTT.

The chain is built from TRBV7-9 and TRBJ2-7; D might be TRBD1 (5 bases). CDR3 length: 14 amino acids. Germline assignment: CDR1 SEHNR and CDR2 FQNEAQ (reference sequence). V shed 4 bases and J shed 1 base, with 11 bases lying between them. The CDR3 spells CASSSETVSYEQYF. The CDR3, as DNA: TGTGCCAGCAGCTCAGAGACAGTTTCCTACGAGCAGTACTTC.

The V call is TRBV10-2, the J call TRBJ1-5; tentative D call: TRBD1 (5 bases). This CDR3 contains 14 residues. Germline values: CDR1 WSHSY, CDR2 SAAADI. V was cut by 6 bases and J by 1 base, with 10 bases left in between. In DNA, the CDR3 is TGCGCCAGCAGGGGGGGGGAGAGCAATCAGCCCCAGCATTTT. Translating gives CASRGGESNQPQHF.

The CDR3 nucleotides read TGTGCCTGGAGCCTCGGGAACGAGCAGTACTTC. This encodes CAWSLGNEQYF. V and J are TRBV30 and TRBJ2-7; a weak D match, TRBD2 (5 bases). Germline-derived CDR1 and CDR2 are GTSNPN and SVGIG (reference sequence). The germline V and J ends were trimmed by 3 bases and 5 bases, with 8 bases remaining between them. CDR3 length: 11 amino acids.

This clone has a single count. The chain recombines TRBV5-5 with TRBJ2-7, with 11 bases aligning to TRBD1. J gave up 2 bases and V 3 bases, and 1 base lay outside the gene matches. The CDR3 is 14 amino acids. Germline CDR1 is SGHKS and CDR2 is YYEKEE (reference sequence). The CDR3 DNA reads as TGTGCCAGCAGCTCGGGACAGGGGGCCTACGAGCAGTACTTC. This translates into CASSSGQGAYEQYF.

V is TRBV13 and J is TRBJ2-2; no reliable D call. The V end was cut by 6 bases, the J end by 0 bases, with 11 bases between. CDR3 length: 15 amino acids. Germline V lookup: CDR1 PRHDT, CDR2 FYEKMQ (reference sequence). The CDR3 here is CASSYGNANTGELFF. The CDR3 DNA sequence: TGTGCCAGCAGTTACGGAAACGCGAACACCGGGGAGCTGTTTTTT.

The V and J genes are TRBV14 and TRBJ2-1, with TRBD2 matching 10 bases. The CDR3 sequence is 15 residues long. CDR1 and CDR2 (germline): SGHDN, FVKESK. V lost 0 bases, J lost 8 bases, and 4 bases stayed unmatched. This CDR3 reads CASSQDISGGYEQFF. CDR3 nucleotides: TGTGCCAGCAGCCAAGATATTAGCGGGGGGTATGAGCAGTTCTTC.

This clone has more than one count but fewer than ten. The chain employs TRBV7-3 and TRBJ1-1, with 11 nucleotides matching TRBD1. This CDR3 spans 15 amino acids. Germline CDR1 reads SGHTA; CDR2 reads FQGTGA. V lost 5 bases to trimming and J lost 3 bases; unmatched junction nucleotides: 5. The CDR3 sequence is CASSISGQGDTEAFF. The CDR3 coding sequence is TGTGCCAGCAGCATTTCGGGACAGGGGGACACTGAAGCTTTCTTT.

The CDR3 is CASTARRRLAGTADQPQHF. In nucleotides, the CDR3 is TGTGCCAGTACCGCCCGGCGGAGGCTGGCCGGGACTGCTGATCAGCCCCAGCATTTT. The chain employs TRBV5-4 and TRBJ1-5; D might be TRBD1 (5 bases). In germline, CDR1 is SGHNT, CDR2 YYREEE (reference sequence). The V gene lost 8 bases and the J gene lost 5 bases, with 32 bases spanning the gap. This CDR3 comprises 19 residues. Based on the CDR3 plus reference TRBV5-4 and TRBJ1-5, the full variable domain is ETGVTQSPTHLIKTRGQQVTLRCSSQSGHNTVSWYQQALGQGPQFIFQYYREEENGRGNFPPRFSGLQFPNYSSELNVNALELDDSALYLCASTARRRLAGTADQPQHFGDGTRLSIL.

J is TRBJ2-1 and V is TRBV19; maybe TRBD2 (6 bases). Germline loops: CDR1 LNHDA, CDR2 SQIVND (reference sequence). The CDR3 contains 12 residues. V gave up 9 bases and J gave up 8 bases, with 14 bases separating them. CDR3 bases: TGTGCCAGCGGCCGGGGGTTAGATGAGCAGTTCTTC. Its protein product is CASGRGLDEQFF.

The rearrangement uses TRBV7-2 and TRBJ1-1, with D perhaps matching TRBD1 (5 bases). The germline CDR1 and CDR2 sequences are SGHTA and FQGNSA. CDR3 length equals 16 residues. V shed 7 bases and J shed 4 bases, with 22 bases lying between them. In nucleotides, the CDR3 is TGTGCCAGCACACCTACGTCGGGGGATTGGCGCACTGAAGCTTTCTTT. Residues: CASTPTSGDWRTEAFF. Full variable domain (remainder filled in from reference TRBV7-2 and TRBJ1-1): GAGVSQSPSNKVTEKGKDVELRCDPISGHTALYWYRQSLGQGLEFLIYFQGNSAPDKSGLPSDRFSAERTGGSVSTLTIQRTQQEDSAVYLCASTPTSGDWRTEAFFGQGTRLTVV.

V gene TRBV11-2 combines with J gene TRBJ2-7; 9 nucleotides agree with TRBD1. Per the germline V gene, CDR1 is SGHAT and CDR2 is FQNNGV. V shed 4 bases, J shed 1 base, and the junction held 2 bases outside the gene matches. There are 14 residues in the CDR3. CDR3 nucleotide sequence: TGTGCCAGCAGCTCCGGACAGGGGTCCTACGAGCAGTACTTC. It encodes CASSSGQGSYEQYF.

This rearrangement joins TRBV4-2 to TRBJ2-1; maybe TRBD2 (6 bases). Germline loops: CDR1 LGHNA, CDR2 YNFKEQ. This CDR3 is 18 amino acids long. Trimming stripped 3 bases from V and 7 bases from J, with 25 bases between. As DNA, the CDR3 is TGTGCCAGCAGCCACTTGACCTCGGGAGACGCCGTATGGAATGAGCAGTTCTTC. Its protein product is CASSHLTSGDAVWNEQFF.

This clone was seen a few times. The chain links TRBV4-1 to TRBJ2-7; D unresolved. The CDR3 is 8 amino acids. CDR1 is MGHRA, CDR2 YSYEKL, per germline. The CDR3 spells CASSQESV. The CDR3 region has the DNA TGCGCCAGCAGCCAAGAGTCGGTC.

The rearrangement joins TRBV27 to TRBJ2-3; TRBD2 aligns across 13 bases. The CDR3 has 16 amino acids. Germline assignment: CDR1 MNHEY and CDR2 SMNVEV (reference sequence). Germline trimming cut 8 bases from V and 0 bases from J; bases unmatched to any gene: 5. The CDR3 nucleotides read TGTGCCAGCGGACTAGCGGGAGACCCTAGCACAGATACGCAGTATTTT. It is translated as CASGLAGDPSTDTQYF.

The chain combines TRBV7-8 with TRBJ2-2; D call uncertain. The CDR3 is made up of 15 amino acids. Trimming pared 11 bases from V and 0 bases from J, leaving 16 bases between. CDR1 and CDR2 (germline): SGHVS, FQNEAQ. As DNA, the CDR3 is TGTGCCGGTCGTTATGGGCAAACGAACACCGGGGAGCTGTTTTTT. Translation gives CAGRYGQTNTGELFF.

The V gene is TRBV21-1, the J gene TRBJ2-1; the table's D call TRBD2 went unverified against the DNA. TRBV21-1 is designated a pseudogene. The CDR3 runs to 19 residues. The CDR3 DNA reads as TGTGCCAGCACCACCTCCCAAACTAGCGGGAGATTCTCCTACAATGAGCAGTTCTTC. Translated: CASTTSQTSGRFSYNEQFF.

This clone is labeled as medium-sized. The genes are TRBV27 and TRBJ1-2; 9 positions agree with TRBD1. Germline CDR1 MNHEY, CDR2 SMNVEV (reference sequence). The CDR3 consists of 15 residues. Germline trimming cut 6 bases from V and 3 bases from J; bases unmatched to any gene: 8. CDR3 protein: CASRSGQGRDYGYTF. DNA of the CDR3: TGTGCCAGCAGGAGTGGACAGGGGCGTGACTATGGCTACACCTTC.

The chain couples TRBV7-2 to TRBJ2-7, with D unresolved. Germline V CDR1 and CDR2: SGHTA, FQGNSA. Trimming took off 2 bases at V and 3 bases at J, with 8 bases between the two ends. The CDR3 contains 13 residues. CDR3 sequence (DNA): TGTGCCAGCAGCTTAATAGCCGGCTACGAGCAGTACTTC. It specifies CASSLIAGYEQYF.

The rearrangement joins TRBV7-9 to TRBJ2-7, with a tentative D call TRBD2 (5 bases). Germline CDR1 SEHNR, CDR2 FQNEAQ (reference sequence). V was clipped by 6 bases and J by 5 bases, with 23 bases between them. CDR3 size: 16 residues. The DNA for the CDR3 is TGTGCCAGCAGTCCTCCCCCCGGACTCGGCCATAACGAGCAGTACTTC. This translates into CASSPPPGLGHNEQYF.